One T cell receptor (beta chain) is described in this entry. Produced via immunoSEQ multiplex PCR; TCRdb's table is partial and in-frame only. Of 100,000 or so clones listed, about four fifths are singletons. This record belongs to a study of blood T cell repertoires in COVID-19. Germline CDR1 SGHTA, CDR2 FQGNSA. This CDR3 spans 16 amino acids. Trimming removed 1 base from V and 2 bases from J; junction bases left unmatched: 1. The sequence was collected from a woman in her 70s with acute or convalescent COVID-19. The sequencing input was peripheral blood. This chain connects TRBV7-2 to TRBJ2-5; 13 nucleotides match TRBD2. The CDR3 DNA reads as TGTGCCAGCAGCTTAGGGGGACTAGCGGGACAAGAGACCCAGTACTTC. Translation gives CASSLGGLAGQETQYF.